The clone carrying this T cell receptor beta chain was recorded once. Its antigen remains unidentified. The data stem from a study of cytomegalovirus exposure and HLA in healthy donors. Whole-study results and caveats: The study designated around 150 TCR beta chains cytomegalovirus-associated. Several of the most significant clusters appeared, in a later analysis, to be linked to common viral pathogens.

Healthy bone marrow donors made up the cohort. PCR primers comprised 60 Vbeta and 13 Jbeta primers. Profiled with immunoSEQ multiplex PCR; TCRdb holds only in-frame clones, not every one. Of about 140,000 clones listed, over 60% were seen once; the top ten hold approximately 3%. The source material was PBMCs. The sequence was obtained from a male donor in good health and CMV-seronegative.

CDR3 sequence: CASSESVLGQLTDTQYF. In DNA, the CDR3 is TGTGCCAGCAGCGAGAGTGTTTTGGGGCAGTTGACAGATACGCAGTATTTT. This sequence joins TRBV9 and TRBJ2-3; TRBD1 might be the D (5 bases). V was pared by 3 bases and J by 3 bases, with 20 bases between. The CDR3 is 17 residues long. From germline, CDR1 is SGDLS and CDR2 YYNGEE.